Listed here are 20 T cell receptor beta chains from one sample, sequenced in a study of blood T cells in healthy people across ages. Primed by a sample-barcoded 5' primer and a J-beta primer mix, a second PCR proceeded for 7 to 11 cycles. TCRdb called the 5' RACE reads again in MiXCR, with one record for every CDR3 protein. The data show roughly 700,000 distinct CDR3 sequences, roughly 32% seen once. Sequenced: blood. The origin of the receptors is a woman of 80 years or more in good health.

In this sample, this clonotype turned up a few times. This chain links TRBV15 with TRBJ1-5; the D is unclear. Per the germline V gene, CDR1 is LNHNV and CDR2 is YYDKDF (reference sequence). CDR3 length: 15 amino acids. Between the trimmed V and J ends, which lost 0 bases and 4 bases, there was a span of 10 bases. The CDR3: CATSREDLPNQPQHF. Here the CDR3 DNA reads TGTGCCACCAGCAGAGAAGATCTGCCTAATCAGCCCCAGCATTTT. The full variable domain, completed using reference TRBV15 and TRBJ1-5, is DAMVIQNPRYQVTQFGKPVTLSCSQTLNHNVMYWYQQKSSQAPKLLFHYYDKDFNNEADTPDNFQSRRPNTSFCFLDIRSPGLGDTAMYLCATSREDLPNQPQHFGDGTRLSIL.

This clonotype was recorded many times. The J gene is TRBJ1-2, the V gene TRBV6-2 or TRBV6-3; D gene unclear. V was cut by 8 bases and J by 7 bases, with 11 bases left in between. Germline-derived CDR1 and CDR2 are MNHEY and SVGEGT. CDR3 length: 11 residues. The DNA of the CDR3 is TGTGCCAGCGGGAGGCTCGGTGGCTACACCTTC. Translation gives CASGRLGGYTF.

Turning to this clonotype: A read error may explain this, as a much larger clone is one base away. The V and J genes are TRBV5-1 and TRBJ1-6; D gene uncertain. The length of the CDR3 is 14 residues. CDR1 SGHRS and CDR2 YFSETQ come from the germline V gene. In nucleotides, the CDR3 is TGCGCCAGCAGCTTCTACGGCTATAATTCACCCCCCCACTTT. Translating it yields CASSFYGYNSPPHF.

This clonotype has a count of ten or more. The rearrangement joins TRBV2 to TRBJ2-3, with D hard to call. Trimming took 7 bases from V and 6 from J, leaving 14 bases between them. The length of the CDR3 is 13 residues. CDR1 SNHLY and CDR2 FYNNEI come from the germline V gene. Here the CDR3 reads CASTPVRADTQYF. CDR3 sequence (DNA): TGTGCCAGCACCCCTGTAAGAGCTGATACGCAGTATTTT.

This clonotype was picked up many times. The J gene is TRBJ2-1, the V gene TRBV29-1; D is undetermined. The CDR3 totals 14 residues. V was shortened by 3 bases and J by 0 bases, with 9 bases between the two germline ends. Germline-derived CDR1 and CDR2 are SQVTM and ANQGSEA. The CDR3 nucleotides read TGCAGCGTTGATAAGGTCAGCTCCTACAATGAGCAGTTCTTC. The encoded protein is CSVDKVSSYNEQFF.

This clonotype was found a few times. The chain couples TRBV19 to TRBJ1-5; 8 positions agree with TRBD1. The length of the CDR3 is 14 residues. Germline V lookup: CDR1 LNHDA, CDR2 SQIVND (reference sequence). With V trimmed by 2 bases and J by 6 bases, 3 bases remained unmatched. The CDR3 region is CASSIRTGGQPQHF. CDR3 nucleotides: TGTGCCAGTAGTATACGAACAGGGGGTCAGCCCCAGCATTTT.

The chain recombines TRBV21-1 with TRBJ1-1; the table's D call TRBD1 went unverified against the DNA. TRBV21-1 is listed as a pseudogene. The CDR3 has 15 residues. The CDR3: CASSKAVRGGAEAFF. Here the CDR3 DNA reads TGTGCCAGCAGCAAAGCGGTAAGGGGTGGCGCTGAAGCTTTCTTT.

Points on this clonotype: Given a much more abundant clone one base away, this may be a read error. V gene TRBV5-1 combines with J gene TRBJ1-2; D is ambiguous. This CDR3 has 17 amino acids. Germline V gene sequence: CDR1 SGHRS, CDR2 YFSETQ. V lost 1 base to trimming and J lost 0 bases, with 16 bases between them. CDR3: CASSLSMGRATNYGYTF. The CDR3 nucleotides read TGCGCCAGCAGCTTGTCTATGGGTAGGGCTACTAACTATGGCTACACCTTC.

This clonotype was seen at least ten times. The chain links TRBV11-2 to TRBJ2-7, with TRBD1 identical over 9 bases. Unmatched junction bases numbered 6, after V lost 0 bases and J lost 6 bases. Germline values: CDR1 SGHAT, CDR2 FQNNGV. CDR3 length: 15 residues. The CDR3 nucleotides are TGTGCCAGCAGCTTAGACGGGACAGGGAGTCCCGAGCAGTACTTC. Translated: CASSLDGTGSPEQYF.

This clonotype was seen repeatedly, ten times or more. V is TRBV20-1 and J is TRBJ2-1; 11 nucleotides align to TRBD2. The CDR3 covers 17 residues. Trimming cost V 3 bases and J 0 bases; bases outside gene matches: 7. CDR1 is DFQATT and CDR2 is SNEGSKA in the germline V gene (reference sequence). The CDR3 is CSARVAGGLSSYNEQFF. CDR3 DNA sequence: TGCAGTGCTAGGGTAGCGGGGGGGCTCAGCTCCTACAATGAGCAGTTCTTC.

As regards this clonotype: A much larger clone differs from this one at a single base, so this may be a read error. J is TRBJ2-5 and V is TRBV4-3; D remains unclear. Germline V CDR1 and CDR2: LGHNA, YSLEER. The CDR3 sequence is 13 residues long. The CDR3 protein is CAGSQTISETQYF. The CDR3 region has the DNA TGCGCCGGCAGCCAAACTATTTCAGAGACCCAGTACTTC.

The rearrangement links TRBV7-2 to TRBJ1-2; D is unclear. The germline V gene encodes CDR1 SGHTA and CDR2 FQGNSA. The CDR3 contains 16 residues. Trimming stripped 4 bases from V and 4 bases from J, with 19 bases between. CDR3 sequence: CASSSNIPGTPYGYTF. For the CDR3, the DNA is TGTGCCAGCAGCTCAAACATCCCCGGAACCCCCTATGGCTACACCTTC.

J is TRBJ2-1 and V is TRBV7-2, with 9 bases fitting TRBD2. V trimming: 1 base; J trimming: 8 bases; junction bases outside the gene matches: 6. The CDR3 totals 15 residues. Per germline, CDR1 SGHTA and CDR2 FQGNSA. CDR3 sequence: CASSLVPSGIYEQFF. CDR3 coding DNA: TGTGCCAGCAGCTTAGTGCCTAGCGGGATCTATGAGCAGTTCTTC. The variable domain in full, completed from reference TRBV7-2 and TRBJ2-1, reads GAGVSQSPSNKVTEKGKDVELRCDPISGHTALYWYRQSLGQGLEFLIYFQGNSAPDKSGLPSDRFSAERTGGSVSTLTIQRTQQEDSAVYLCASSLVPSGIYEQFFGPGTRLTVL.

In this sample, this clonotype turned up many times. The chain is built from TRBV12-2 and TRBJ2-3. TRBV12-2 is a listed pseudogene. CDR3 length: 14 amino acids. CDR3 sequence (DNA): TGTGCAAGTCGCACAGGCCCAAGCACAGATACGCAGTATTTT. The encoded protein is CASRTGPSTDTQYF.

This clonotype has a count of ten or more. The chain links TRBV29-1 to TRBJ2-6; tentatively, D is TRBD1 or TRBD2 (6 bases each). Germline-derived CDR1 and CDR2 are SQVTM and ANQGSEA. Trimming pared 4 bases from V and 0 bases from J, leaving 10 bases between. The CDR3 is 15 amino acids. Written as DNA, the CDR3 is TGCAGCGTTGTCGGGGGCTACTCTGGGGCCAACGTCCTGACTTTC. Protein: CSVVGGYSGANVLTF.

This clonotype showed up just a few times. V and J are TRBV20-1 and TRBJ2-5, with a weak D call TRBD1 (7 bases). The CDR3 totals 15 residues. Trimming cost V 2 bases and J 1 base, with 14 bases left between them. The germline V gene has CDR1 DFQATT and CDR2 SNEGSKA (reference sequence). The CDR3, as DNA: TGCAGTGCTAGACGCGGGACAGAAGGCCAAGAGACCCAGTACTTC. Its translation is CSARRGTEGQETQYF.

Ten or more counts support this clonotype. The genes are TRBV6-2 or TRBV6-3 and TRBJ1-2; D perhaps matches TRBD1 (6 bases). This CDR3 has 13 residues. Germline values: CDR1 MNHEY, CDR2 SVGEGT. The ends were cut back, 10 bases at V and 2 bases at J, with 14 bases in the middle. In nucleotides, the CDR3 is TGTGCCAACCCAATTCAGGGGAACTATGGCTACACCTTC. Encoded protein: CANPIQGNYGYTF.

This chain uses TRBV6-5 with TRBJ1-3; D is unclear. V lost 5 bases to trimming and J lost 0 bases, with 11 bases between them. This CDR3 is built from 15 residues. CDR1 and CDR2 from the germline V gene are MNHEY and SVGAGI. CDR3 nucleotides: TGTGCCAGCAGTCTCCTCGCCGTCTCTGGAAACACCATATATTTT. Its translation is CASSLLAVSGNTIYF.

CDR3 DNA sequence: TGTGCCAGCAGTACGGGGGGGATCACAGATACGCAGTATTTT. As protein: CASSTGGITDTQYF. This chain joins TRBV6-1 and TRBJ2-3; TRBD2 matches at 8 bases. The junction had 3 bases not matched to a gene; V was cut back by 5 bases and J by 2 bases. Germline CDR1 and CDR2: MNHNS and SASEGT. CDR3 length: 14 residues.

The rearrangement joins TRBV14 to TRBJ2-3; 7 positions match TRBD2. From germline, CDR1 is SGHDN and CDR2 FVKESK. After removal of 1 base from V and 4 bases from J, the junction contained 11 bases not matched to a gene. The CDR3 sequence is 17 residues long. The DNA of the CDR3 is TGTGCCAGCAGCCAAGGGGGCGGGAGCTTCGCGTCAGATACGCAGTATTTT. It specifies CASSQGGGSFASDTQYF.